The sequence of this T cell receptor beta chain was determined in a study of blood T cell repertoires in COVID-19. CDR1 MNHNY and CDR2 SVGAGI come from the germline V gene (reference sequence). V lost 7 bases to trimming and J lost 0 bases, with 15 bases between them. The CDR3 loop spans 15 amino acids. Only in-frame clones appear in the TCRdb table, and some are missing; sequencing was by immunoSEQ multiplex PCR. The sample has around 46,000 clones, about 88% seen once; the top ten hold about 4.7%. The clonotype originates from a man aged 35 to 55 with active COVID-19. J is TRBJ1-1 and V is TRBV6-6, with D tentatively TRBD1 (5 bases). The sample consisted of peripheral blood. This CDR3 reads CASTTGRGLNTEAFF. As DNA, the CDR3 is TGTGCCAGCACCACCGGCCGGGGGTTGAACACTGAAGCTTTCTTT.